This entry describes one TCR beta chain. This sample stems from a study of Graves' ophthalmopathy and Graves' hyperthyroidism. Amplified material comprised TCR beta CDR3 regions derived from RNA transcripts. First-round RT-PCR with HTBI primers preceded a second-round multiplex PCR. TCRdb re-derived calls from the multiplex PCR reads in MiXCR, one entry per CDR3 protein. The sample consists of about 740,000 distinct CDR3 sequences, roughly 41% of them appearing once. Looked up from germline, CDR1 is SQVTM and CDR2 is ANQGSEA. V lost 8 bases and J lost 4, with 14 bases in between. The CDR3 sequence is 12 residues long.

Specimen: peripheral blood. This receptor was obtained from an adult man with Graves' ophthalmopathy. This chain links TRBV29-1 with TRBJ1-1; D remains unclear. The CDR3 coding sequence is TGCAGCTTAGTCGGGGTCTCCACTGAAGCTTTCTTT. The encoded protein is CSLVGVSTEAFF.